The next 30 T cell receptor beta chains were all read from a single sample in a study of T cells in Graves' hyperthyroidism and ophthalmopathy. From RNA transcripts, TCR beta CDR3 regions were amplified. First-round RT-PCR of the TCR CDR3 relied on the HTBI primer set. TCRdb independently ran MiXCR on the multiplex PCR reads; one entry per CDR3 protein. Here the sample spans a few hundred thousand distinct CDR3 sequences, less than 20% being singletons. Specimen: blood. These receptors originate from a woman between 25 and 40 years old with Graves' hyperthyroidism.

This clonotype was counted ten times or more. The chain is built from TRBV29-1 and TRBJ2-7; 9 bases line up with TRBD2. The germline CDR1 and CDR2 sequences are SQVTM and ANQGSEA. The CDR3 is 13 amino acids. V was clipped by 6 bases and J by 5 bases; unmatched bases: 8. The CDR3 bases are TGCAGCGTCACAGCTAGCGGGACCCACGAGCAGTACTTC. Its protein is CSVTASGTHEQYF.

This clonotype was counted only a few times. J is TRBJ2-7 and V is TRBV27; D remains ambiguous. This CDR3 contains 11 residues. Germline assignment: CDR1 MNHEY and CDR2 SMNVEV (reference sequence). V lost 6 bases and J 9 bases, leaving 12 bases between the germline ends. CDR3 DNA sequence: TGTGCCAGCAGACTCGGCAATGTGCAGTACTTC. Translated: CASRLGNVQYF.

This clonotype was observed a few times. V and J are TRBV4-3 and TRBJ2-1; weak D call: TRBD2 (6 bases). The CDR3 is 15 residues long. Germline V gives CDR1 LGHNA, CDR2 YSLEER. Trimming stripped 0 bases from V and 7 bases from J, with 13 bases between. CDR3 region: CASSQEGTFSNEQFF. The CDR3, as DNA: TGCGCCAGCAGCCAAGAAGGGACTTTCTCGAATGAGCAGTTCTTC.

This clonotype has only a few counts. This rearrangement joins TRBV6-2 or TRBV6-3 to TRBJ2-7; 8 bases map to TRBD2. V lost 1 base, J lost 2 bases, and 4 bases stayed unmatched. Per germline, CDR1 MNHEY and CDR2 SVGEGT. CDR3 length: 15 residues. The DNA for the CDR3 is TGTGCCAGCAGTTACTGGGCGGGAGGTACCTACGAGCAGTACTTC. Residues: CASSYWAGGTYEQYF.

Many counts were recorded for this clonotype. This chain uses TRBV12-3 or TRBV12-4 with TRBJ2-3; D call uncertain. There are 16 residues in the CDR3. V shed 5 bases and J shed 2 bases, with 17 bases lying between them. The CDR3 bases are TGTGCCAGCAGTAACCCACCAGGTGACATCACAGATACGCAGTATTTT. Protein: CASSNPPGDITDTQYF.

This clonotype was picked up a small number of times. The rearrangement uses TRBV24-1 and TRBJ1-2; weak D call: TRBD1 (5 bases). Trimming took 5 bases from V and 4 from J, leaving 7 bases between them. The CDR3 consists of 12 residues. Germline-derived CDR1 and CDR2 are KGHDR and SFDVKD. CDR3: CATSATAYGYTF. CDR3 in DNA: TGTGCCACCAGTGCGACAGCCTATGGCTACACCTTC.

CDR3 nucleotides: TGTGCCAGCAGATCTAGCGGGGGCTCCTACGAGCAGTACTTC. Translated, it gives CASRSSGGSYEQYF. The chain is built from TRBV2 and TRBJ2-7; TRBD2 agrees at 10 bases. Germline CDR1 reads SNHLY; CDR2 reads FYNNEI. The CDR3 is made up of 14 amino acids. After removal of 6 bases from V and 0 bases from J, the junction contained 2 bases not matched to a gene.

This CDR3 is CASRPGTQTEQYF. The CDR3 nucleotides are TGTGCCAGCAGACCCGGGACGCAAACCGAGCAGTACTTC. V gene TRBV27 combines with J gene TRBJ2-7; D may correspond to TRBD1 or TRBD2 (5 bases each). The CDR3 is 13 residues long. The germline V gene encodes CDR1 MNHEY and CDR2 SMNVEV (reference sequence). V gave up 6 bases and J gave up 6 bases, with 15 bases separating them.

This clonotype was picked up a small number of times. The V gene is TRBV4-1, the J gene TRBJ2-7; 14 bases are shared with TRBD2. Germline CDR1 and CDR2: MGHRA and YSYEKL. There are 17 residues in the CDR3. Trimming at V came to 1 base and at J to 6 bases, leaving 8 bases not matched to a gene. The CDR3 loop is CASSQAVIGLAGGEQYF. CDR3 bases: TGCGCCAGCAGCCAAGCGGTTATAGGACTAGCGGGAGGCGAGCAGTACTTC.

This clonotype was picked up a small number of times. The chain employs TRBV27 and TRBJ1-2; a weak D match, TRBD1 (6 bases). This CDR3 is 12 amino acids long. From germline, CDR1 is MNHEY and CDR2 SMNVEV (reference sequence). V lost 8 bases to trimming and J lost 8 bases, with 15 bases between them. CDR3 bases: TGTGCCAGCCGAGGGGGGGCAGGAGGCTACACCTTC. Protein product: CASRGGAGGYTF.

This clonotype was counted many times. This sequence joins TRBV20-1 and TRBJ2-5; TRBD1 matches 8 bases. The CDR3 totals 10 residues. Germline V gives CDR1 DFQATT, CDR2 SNEGSKA (reference sequence). Unmatched junction bases numbered 2, after V lost 6 bases and J lost 8 bases. CDR3 region: CSADRGTQYF. The CDR3, as DNA: TGCAGTGCCGACAGGGGCACCCAGTACTTC.

As concerns this clonotype: A clone one base away is much larger, so this may be a read error. The genes are TRBV11-2 and TRBJ2-1, with 7 nucleotides matching TRBD2. The CDR3 contains 17 residues. Germline V gives CDR1 SGHAT, CDR2 FQNNGV. The V and J ends lost 1 base and 5 bases, in that order; junction bases with no gene match: 11. This chain's CDR3 is CASSLGTRGSLNNEQFF. DNA of the CDR3: TGTGCCAGCAGCTTAGGGACTCGCGGGAGTCTCAACAATGAGCAGTTCTTC.

In this sample, this clonotype turned up many times. J is TRBJ1-6 and V is TRBV11-2, with 7 bases aligning to TRBD1. V shed 2 bases, J shed 7 bases, and the junction held 11 bases outside the gene matches. CDR1 is SGHAT, CDR2 FQNNGV, per germline. The CDR3 covers 17 residues. CDR3 bases: TGTGCCAGCAGCTTAAGGGCGTCGGACAGGTGGAATTCACCCCTCCACTTT. Translated, it gives CASSLRASDRWNSPLHF.

In its sample, this clonotype was seen many times. The rearrangement joins TRBV15 to TRBJ1-1; unclear D gene. V was cut by 8 bases and J by 1 base, with 8 bases left in between. The CDR3 extends over 12 amino acids. CDR1 LNHNV and CDR2 YYDKDF come from the germline V gene (reference sequence). The CDR3 loop reads CATGDRNTEAFF. In DNA form, the CDR3 reads TGTGCCACCGGGGATCGGAACACTGAAGCTTTCTTT.

Ten or more counts support this clonotype. V and J are TRBV28 and TRBJ1-5; 8 bases are a match to TRBD1. Germline trimming cut 4 bases from V and 6 bases from J; bases unmatched to any gene: 8. The CDR3 loop spans 15 amino acids. Per the germline V gene, CDR1 is MDHEN and CDR2 is SYDVKM. Here the CDR3 DNA reads TGTGCCAGCAGTTCCCGGACAGGGTGGGTTCAGCCCCAGCATTTT. It is translated as CASSSRTGWVQPQHF.

This clonotype was detected ten times or more. The chain has TRBV11-2 and TRBJ2-1; D remains unclear. The CDR3 contains 11 residues. V was clipped by 5 bases and J by 9 bases, with 8 bases between them. Germline V CDR1 and CDR2: SGHAT, FQNNGV. CDR3 bases: TGTGCCAGCAGCCCATCGATTGAGCAGTTCTTC. Residues: CASSPSIEQFF.

There are many counts of this clonotype. The V gene is TRBV2, the J gene TRBJ1-2; a possible D gene is TRBD1 (6 bases). Germline CDR1 reads SNHLY; CDR2 reads FYNNEI. The length of the CDR3 is 13 residues. V lost 0 bases to trimming and J lost 7 bases, with 9 bases between them. DNA for the CDR3: TGTGCCAGCAGTGAAGCGCGGGGGCGTGGCTACACCTTC. Amino acids: CASSEARGRGYTF.

The V and J genes are TRBV19 and TRBJ2-7, with 9 bases matching TRBD2. Germline loops: CDR1 LNHDA, CDR2 SQIVND (reference sequence). V dropped 3 bases and J dropped 6; count of bases not matched to a gene: 9. This CDR3 region has 15 residues. CDR3 DNA sequence: TGTGCCAGTAGTATGAGTCCAGCGGGAGGCTCCGAGCAGTACTTC. It translates to CASSMSPAGGSEQYF.

This clonotype came up a few times. This may stem from a read error, because a much larger clone lies one nucleotide away. V is TRBV2 and J is TRBJ2-3; D gene unclear. Trimming cost V 8 bases and J 0 bases, with 15 bases left between them. The CDR3 length is 15 residues. From germline, CDR1 is SNHLY and CDR2 FYNNEI. CDR3 sequence (DNA): TGTGCCAGCGTAGCAAGGTTAGGGAGCACAGATACGCAGTATTTT. It yields the protein CASVARLGSTDTQYF.

The sample holds many counts of this clonotype. The chain links TRBV7-8 to TRBJ1-1; D unclear. Germline CDR1 and CDR2: SGHVS and FQNEAQ. V was cut by 2 bases and J by 1 base, with 17 bases left in between. There are 17 residues in the CDR3. CDR3 in DNA: TGTGCCAGCAGCTTATTCTCCCTTGTCCTAAAGAACACTGAAGCTTTCTTT. This encodes CASSLFSLVLKNTEAFF.

In its sample, this clonotype was seen many times. The V and J genes are TRBV6-1 and TRBJ2-2, with 8 bases that match TRBD1. The length of the CDR3 is 15 residues. Trimming removed 6 bases from V and 1 base from J; junction bases left unmatched: 4. Germline V gene data show CDR1 as MNHNS and CDR2 as SASEGT. The CDR3 loop reads CASSTGTGNTGELFF. DNA of the CDR3: TGTGCCAGCAGCACCGGGACAGGGAACACCGGGGAGCTGTTTTTT.

This clonotype showed up many times. This chain connects TRBV7-2 to TRBJ1-3, with D maybe TRBD1 (5 bases). The CDR3 contains 17 residues. Germline V CDR1 and CDR2: SGHTA, FQGNSA. The V gene lost 1 base and the J gene lost 0 bases, with 13 bases spanning the gap. The CDR3 nucleotides read TGTGCCAGCAGCTTAGGGAGTCAGGGAGCCTCTGGAAACACCATATATTTT. The encoded protein is CASSLGSQGASGNTIYF.

This clonotype has ten or more counts. V usage is TRBV2 and J usage is TRBJ1-5, with unresolved D. CDR3 length: 13 residues. Trimming took off 6 bases at V and 4 bases at J, with 10 bases between the two ends. The V gene's germline CDR1 is SNHLY and CDR2 FYNNEI. Here the CDR3 reads CASRPNTNQPQHF. The DNA for the CDR3 is TGTGCCAGCAGGCCTAACACAAATCAGCCCCAGCATTTT.

The chain couples TRBV18 to TRBJ2-7, with D perhaps TRBD1 or TRBD2 (5 bases each). The CDR3 loop spans 16 amino acids. Germline CDR1 reads KGHSH; CDR2 reads LQKENI. The V end lost 0 bases, the J end lost 5 bases, and 17 bases lay between the germline ends. CDR3 nucleotides: TGTGCCAGCTCACCACCGGACGGGACGCTGGCCCACGAGCAGTACTTC. Amino acids: CASSPPDGTLAHEQYF. The full variable domain, its missing parts supplied by reference TRBV18 and TRBJ2-7, is NAGVMQNPRHLVRRRGQEARLRCSPMKGHSHVYWYRQLPEEGLKFMVYLQKENIIDESGMPKERFSAEFPKEGPSILRIQQVVRGDSAAYFCASSPPDGTLAHEQYFGPGTRLTVT.

This clonotype occurred many times. The chain is built from TRBV19 and TRBJ2-5, with 7 bases fitting TRBD1. The CDR3 totals 16 residues. CDR1 is LNHDA and CDR2 is SQIVND in the germline V gene (reference sequence). The V and J ends lost 3 bases and 5 bases, in that order; junction bases with no gene match: 12. CDR3 bases: TGTGCCAGTAGTATCAACCTCAAAACAGGGGCGGAGACCCAGTACTTC. It yields the protein CASSINLKTGAETQYF.

The V gene is TRBV20-1, the J gene TRBJ1-3; D gene unclear. The CDR3 is made up of 13 amino acids. Germline CDR1 DFQATT, CDR2 SNEGSKA (reference sequence). Trimming removed 3 bases at V and 0 bases at J, with 6 bases between. As DNA, the CDR3 is TGCAGTGCTAGTCGGCACTCTGGAAACACCATATATTTT. Residues: CSASRHSGNTIYF.

This clonotype was seen more than once but under ten times. The genes are TRBV9 and TRBJ2-6; the D gene is possibly TRBD2 (6 bases). CDR1 and CDR2 from the germline V gene are SGDLS and YYNGEE. This CDR3 comprises 16 residues. Trimming removed 5 bases from V and 4 bases from J, with 16 bases in between. CDR3 sequence: CASSIAAPLGANVLTF. The CDR3 DNA reads TGTGCCAGCAGTATAGCGGCCCCCCTCGGGGCCAACGTCCTGACTTTC.

This clonotype was seen repeatedly, ten times or more. The chain joins TRBV11-2 to TRBJ2-2; D is unclear. V was shortened by 3 bases and J by 1 base, with 6 bases between the two germline ends. The germline CDR1 and CDR2 sequences are SGHAT and FQNNGV. This CDR3 is built from 14 residues. CDR3 protein: CASSLLVNTGELFF. The DNA for the CDR3 is TGTGCCAGCAGCTTGTTAGTGAACACCGGGGAGCTGTTTTTT.

The rearrangement joins TRBV7-2 to TRBJ2-2; D is perhaps TRBD1 or TRBD2 (5 bases each). This CDR3 comprises 12 residues. Trimming pared 6 bases from V and 13 bases from J, leaving 15 bases between. The germline gives CDR1 SGHTA, CDR2 FQGNSA. The CDR3 sequence: CASRSGTSVLFF. CDR3 nucleotide sequence: TGTGCCAGCAGGTCCGGGACCTCCGTGCTGTTTTTT.

This chain links TRBV30 with TRBJ2-1; the D gene is possibly TRBD2 (6 bases). The V end was cut by 5 bases, the J end by 2 bases, with 13 bases between. The CDR3 has 14 residues. The V gene's germline CDR1 is GTSNPN and CDR2 SVGIG (reference sequence). The CDR3 region has the DNA TGTGCCTGGGCACTAGCAGAAGCCTACAATGAGCAGTTCTTC. This sequence encodes CAWALAEAYNEQFF. Full variable domain (remainder filled in from reference TRBV30 and TRBJ2-1): SQTIHQWPATLVQPVGSPLSLECTVEGTSNPNLYWYRQAAGRGLQLLFYSVGIGQISSEVPQNLSASRPQDRQFILSSKKLLLSDSGFYLCAWALAEAYNEQFFGPGTRLTVL.